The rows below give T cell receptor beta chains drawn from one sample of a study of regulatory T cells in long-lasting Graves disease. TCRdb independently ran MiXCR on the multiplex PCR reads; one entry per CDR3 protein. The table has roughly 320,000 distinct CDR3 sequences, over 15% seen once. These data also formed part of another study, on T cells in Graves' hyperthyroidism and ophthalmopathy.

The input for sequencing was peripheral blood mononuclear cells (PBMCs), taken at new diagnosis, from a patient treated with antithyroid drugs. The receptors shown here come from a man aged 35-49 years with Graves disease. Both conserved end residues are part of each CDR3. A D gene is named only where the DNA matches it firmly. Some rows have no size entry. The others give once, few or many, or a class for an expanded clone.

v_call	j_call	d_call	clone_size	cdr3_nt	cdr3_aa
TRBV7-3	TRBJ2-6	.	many	TGTGCCAGCAGGACTAATAGGTTGCGGGACAGCTCTGGGGCCAACGTCCTGACTTTC	CASRTNRLRDSSGANVLTF
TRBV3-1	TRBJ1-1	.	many	TGTGCCAGCAGCCAAGATATTGTAGTGGGACAAACGAACACTGAAGCTTTCTTT	CASSQDIVVGQTNTEAFF
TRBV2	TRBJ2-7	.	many	TGTGCCAGCAGTGAGTACCACGAGCAGTACTTC	CASSEYHEQYF
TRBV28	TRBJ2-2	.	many	TGTGCCAGCAGTAACCCGAACACCGGGGAGCTGTTTTTT	CASSNPNTGELFF
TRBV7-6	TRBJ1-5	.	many	TGTGCCAGCAGCCCCGTGGACGGCTACAATCAGCCCCAGCATTTT	CASSPVDGYNQPQHF
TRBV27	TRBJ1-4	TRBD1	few	TGTGCCAGCCGCCGGGACAGGGGGTCCACTAATGAAAAACTGTTTTTT	CASRRDRGSTNEKLFF
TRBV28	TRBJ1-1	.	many	TGTGCCAGCAGTCGACGATGGCTGGCCACTGAAGCTTTCTTT	CASSRRWLATEAFF
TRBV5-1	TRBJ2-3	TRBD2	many	TGCGCCAGCAGCTTGGTGGGACTAGTCGGCGCAGATACGCAGTATTTT	CASSLVGLVGADTQYF
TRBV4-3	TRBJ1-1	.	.	TGCGCCAGCAGCCAAGAATTGAGGGAAGGTTGGAACACTGAAGCTTTCTTT	CASSQELREGWNTEAFF
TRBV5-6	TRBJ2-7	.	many	TGTGCCAGCAGCGCCGATAGGGAGGCTGACTACGAGCAGTACTTC	CASSADREADYEQYF
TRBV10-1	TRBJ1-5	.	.	TGCGCCAGTCCGGGACTTTGCAATCAGCCCCAGCATTTT	CASPGLCNQPQHF
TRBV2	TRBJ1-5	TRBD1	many	TGTGCCAGCAGTGAGGGGACAGGGGGTGTTCAGCCCCAGCATTTT	CASSEGTGGVQPQHF